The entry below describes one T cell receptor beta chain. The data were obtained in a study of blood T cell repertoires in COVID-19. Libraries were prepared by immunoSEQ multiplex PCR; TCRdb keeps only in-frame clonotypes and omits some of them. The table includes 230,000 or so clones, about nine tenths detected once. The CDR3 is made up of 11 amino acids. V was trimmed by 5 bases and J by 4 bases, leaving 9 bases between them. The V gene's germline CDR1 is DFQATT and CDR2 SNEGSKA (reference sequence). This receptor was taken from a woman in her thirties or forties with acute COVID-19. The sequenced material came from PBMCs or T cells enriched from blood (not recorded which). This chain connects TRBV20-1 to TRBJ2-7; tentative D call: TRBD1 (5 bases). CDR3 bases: TGCAGTGCTCAGACAGATTACGAGCAGTACTTC. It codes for CSAQTDYEQYF.